The source of this TCR beta chain is a study of cytomegalovirus exposure and HLA in healthy donors. On the study more broadly: Among the roughly 400 donors who were genotyped, approximately 76% fell in the genetic ancestry cluster that is associated with self-reported Caucasian donors.

Germline CDR1 is MNHEY and CDR2 is SMNVEV (reference sequence). Germline trimming cut 5 bases from V and 8 bases from J; bases unmatched to any gene: 13. The CDR3 covers 16 residues. Primers: 60 Vbeta forward and 13 Jbeta reverse. Measured with immunoSEQ multiplex PCR; TCRdb has only the in-frame clones, and not every one. The sample includes about 140,000 clones, over 60% of them seen just once. Concerning this clone itself: What it binds is not known.

General observations from the study: Roughly even sequencing depth across donors was the assumption behind the presence/absence analyses.

This TCR came from an older woman in good health and CMV-seronegative. Specimen: PBMCs. V usage is TRBV27 and J usage is TRBJ1-4; 8 positions match TRBD1. The CDR3 region is CASSVGQGSGVEKLFF. DNA of the CDR3: TGTGCCAGCAGTGTCGGACAGGGATCCGGGGTCGAAAAACTGTTTTTT.